The 13 T cell receptor beta chains presented below share a single source sample, sequenced in a study of early T cells in non-severe SARS-CoV-2 infection. Via MiXCR, TCRdb re-called the 5' RACE reads, giving one row per CDR3 protein. The table lists under 100,000 distinct CDR3 sequences, roughly 9.6% of them singletons. The sequenced material came from whole blood. These receptors were obtained from an adult who was a healthcare worker with PCR-confirmed SARS-CoV-2 infection or an uninfected control (not recorded which).

This clonotype was observed many times. Here the CDR3 DNA reads TGTGCCAGCTCCCCCACAGGGGGTTCGGATACGCAGTATTTT. Residues: CASSPTGGSDTQYF. The rearrangement links TRBV18 to TRBJ2-3, with 8 bases lining up with TRBD1. CDR3 length: 14 residues. V shed 6 bases, J shed 6 bases, and the junction held 8 bases outside the gene matches. Germline values: CDR1 KGHSH, CDR2 LQKENI.

The sample holds a few counts of this clonotype. The chain is built from TRBV5-1 and TRBJ2-5, with 11 nucleotides matching TRBD2. CDR3 length equals 16 residues. Germline V lookup: CDR1 SGHRS, CDR2 YFSETQ. The V gene end was trimmed by 4 bases and the J gene end by 7 bases; junction bases not matched to a gene: 12. CDR3 amino acids: CASSIGTSGGRRTQYF. In DNA, the CDR3 is TGCGCCAGCAGCATCGGAACTAGCGGGGGACGACGGACCCAGTACTTC.

This clonotype appeared many times. The V call is TRBV20-1, the J call TRBJ1-2; maybe TRBD1 (5 bases). The CDR3 extends over 14 amino acids. Trimming removed 3 bases at V and 2 bases at J, with 13 bases between. In germline, CDR1 is DFQATT, CDR2 SNEGSKA (reference sequence). This chain's CDR3 is CSASGRGANYGYTF. CDR3 DNA sequence: TGCAGTGCTAGCGGTAGGGGAGCAAACTATGGCTACACCTTC.

This clonotype occurred many times. J is TRBJ1-3 and V is TRBV12-3 or TRBV12-4, with a possible D match to TRBD1 (5 bases). The CDR3 has 17 amino acids. The V end was cut by 5 bases, the J end by 1 base, with 18 bases between. Written as DNA, the CDR3 is TGTGCCAGCAGTGACCGGGACCTCCTAGTATCTGGAAACACCATATATTTT. Protein: CASSDRDLLVSGNTIYF.

This clonotype was detected many times. The V gene is TRBV20-1, the J gene TRBJ2-7; D is perhaps TRBD1 or TRBD2 (5 bases each). CDR3 size: 12 residues. The V gene's germline CDR1 is DFQATT and CDR2 SNEGSKA (reference sequence). The CDR3 DNA is TGCAGCGGCGGGTCAGGGAGCTACGAGCAGTACTTC. Its translation is CSGGSGSYEQYF.

This clonotype appeared many times. This chain connects TRBV4-1 to TRBJ1-1, with a possible D match to TRBD1 (5 bases). The V end lost 6 bases, the J end lost 5 bases, and 16 bases lay between the germline ends. The CDR3 has 14 amino acids. The germline gives CDR1 MGHRA, CDR2 YSYEKL. The CDR3 region has the DNA TGCGCCAGCAGGGGGTTTTTACGGGGGACTGAAGCTTTCTTT. It encodes CASRGFLRGTEAFF.

The chain employs TRBV4-1 and TRBJ1-1, with no clear D. There are 14 residues in the CDR3. V was clipped by 4 bases and J by 2 bases, with 11 bases between them. Germline V gives CDR1 MGHRA, CDR2 YSYEKL. CDR3 sequence: CASSLPGLNTEAFF. The CDR3 DNA reads TGCGCCAGCAGCCTGCCAGGTCTAAACACTGAAGCTTTCTTT.

This chain joins TRBV24-1 and TRBJ2-3, with D maybe TRBD2 (6 bases). The germline CDR1 and CDR2 sequences are KGHDR and SFDVKD. The V and J ends lost 3 bases and 6 bases respectively, with 12 bases between them. The CDR3 is 14 residues long. CDR3 region: CATSDTTSFDTQYF. The CDR3 nucleotides read TGTGCCACCAGTGATACGACTAGTTTTGATACGCAGTATTTT.

This clonotype was detected only a few times. This chain joins TRBV12-3 or TRBV12-4 and TRBJ2-7; D unclear. The CDR3 covers 11 residues. V lost 5 bases, J lost 5 bases, and 7 bases lay in between. The CDR3 nucleotides read TGTGCCAGCAGTCCAGCCCACGAGCAGTACTTC. It is translated as CASSPAHEQYF.

On this clonotype: An end of the junction differs from the germline gene, which may be a read error. V usage is TRBV20-1 and J usage is TRBJ2-5; no reliable D call. The V gene's germline CDR1 is DFQATT and CDR2 SNEGSKA (reference sequence). This CDR3 has 14 residues. The CDR3 bases are TGCAGCGCTACCGTACAGACCTTCCGAGAGACCCAGTACTTC. This encodes CSATVQTFRETQYF.

The rearrangement uses TRBV16 and TRBJ1-2, with a tentative D call TRBD1 (6 bases). The CDR3 extends over 13 amino acids. Trimming left V 4 bases short and J 4 bases short, with 10 bases between. CDR1 is KGHSY and CDR2 is FQNENV in the germline V gene. CDR3 DNA sequence: TGTGCCAGCAGCCGAGACAGGCTCTATGGCTACACCTTC. Protein: CASSRDRLYGYTF.

This clonotype was seen a handful of times. V gene TRBV29-1 combines with J gene TRBJ1-6; no firm D call. The CDR3 runs 15 residues. Germline CDR1 SQVTM, CDR2 ANQGSEA. V lost 4 bases and J 5 bases, leaving 15 bases between the germline ends. The CDR3 region has the DNA TGCAGCGTTGTACGAGGGTTTGGCGATAATTCACCCCTCCACTTT. This gives the protein CSVVRGFGDNSPLHF.

The V and J genes are TRBV4-1 and TRBJ1-6; a weak D match, TRBD1 (6 bases). The CDR3 runs 14 residues. V gave up 3 bases and J gave up 8 bases, with 11 bases separating them. CDR1 is MGHRA, CDR2 YSYEKL, per germline. CDR3 sequence reads: CASSQTEGDSPLHF. CDR3 sequence (DNA): TGCGCCAGCAGCCAGACGGAGGGGGATTCACCCCTCCACTTT.